Shown below are 17 T cell receptor beta chains from a single sample sequenced in a study of blood T cell repertoires in COVID-19 (TCRdb year 2020). Library generation was performed with the immunoSEQ multiplex PCR assay. Here the immuneACCESS table is served through TCRdb, limited to in-frame sequences with V and J called. Missing clones are a known gap in these copies; in checked studies unresolved V genes cover under half, and the rest lacks a known reason. Across this sample there are about 160,000 clones, with approximately 88% seen only once. The leading ten clones occupy roughly 4% of the sample. The sequenced sample consisted of peripheral blood. The receptors were gathered from a woman in her sixties or seventies who had recovered from COVID-19.

The V gene is TRBV7-9, the J gene TRBJ2-7, with D possibly TRBD2 on 5 matching bases. The CDR3 is 14 residues long. The V end lost 3 bases, the J end lost 3 bases, and 12 bases lay between the germline ends. Germline assignment: CDR1 SEHNR and CDR2 FQNEAQ (reference sequence). The CDR3 sequence is CASSFEGPFYEQYF. The CDR3 DNA is TGTGCCAGCAGCTTTGAGGGTCCTTTCTACGAGCAGTACTTC. The full variable domain, in which reference TRBV7-9 and TRBJ2-7 provide the parts outside the CDR3, is DTGVSQNPRHKITKRGQNVTFRCDPISEHNRLYWYRQTLGQGPEFLTYFQNEAQLEKSRLLSDRFSAERPKGSFSTLEIQRTEQGDSAMYLCASSFEGPFYEQYFGPGTRLTVT.

This clone was counted a single time. The rearrangement joins TRBV28 to TRBJ2-7, with TRBD1 matching over 7 bases. CDR1 is MDHEN and CDR2 is SYDVKM in the germline V gene. This CDR3 comprises 14 residues. J was trimmed by 3 bases and V by 1 base; bases with no gene match: 3. CDR3 region: CASSLSTGLYEQYF. CDR3 nucleotide sequence: TGTGCCAGCAGTTTATCGACAGGGCTCTACGAGCAGTACTTC.

The chain has TRBV15 and TRBJ2-7, with 7 positions matching TRBD1. The V segment lost 3 bases and the J segment 2 bases; nucleotides outside the gene matches: 10. The germline CDR1 and CDR2 sequences are LNHNV and YYDKDF (reference sequence). CDR3 size: 16 residues. The CDR3 region has the DNA TGTGCCACCAGCAGCCATACAGGGGTAGTAACCTACGAGCAGTACTTC. Translating it yields CATSSHTGVVTYEQYF.

This chain uses TRBV10-1 with TRBJ1-5; TRBD1 agrees at 9 bases. J gave up 5 bases and V 8 bases, and 19 bases lay outside the gene matches. CDR3 length: 18 amino acids. Germline CDR1 is WNHNN and CDR2 is SYGVQD (reference sequence). The CDR3 loop reads CASRREQNDRGIDQPQHF. CDR3 DNA sequence: TGCGCCAGCCGTCGAGAACAGAACGACAGGGGGATTGATCAGCCCCAGCATTTT.

For the CDR3, the DNA is TGTGCCAGCAGTCGGACAGGGGTCATCTATGGCTACACCTTC. This translates into CASSRTGVIYGYTF. The chain uses TRBV28 and TRBJ1-2; 9 positions agree with TRBD1. The CDR3 consists of 14 residues. Trimming cost V 5 bases and J 4 bases; bases outside gene matches: 5. CDR1 and CDR2 (germline): MDHEN, SYDVKM.

The rearrangement links TRBV5-6 to TRBJ2-5; possible D gene TRBD1, 8 bases. CDR1 is SGHDT, CDR2 YYEEEE, per germline. V gave up 1 base and J gave up 8 bases, with 18 bases separating them. This CDR3 is 15 amino acids long. The CDR3 bases are TGTGCCAGCAGCTTGAGCGGGACAGGATTCGATACCCAGTACTTC. As protein: CASSLSGTGFDTQYF.

The genes are TRBV5-8 and TRBJ1-5; D is possibly TRBD1 (5 bases). V was trimmed by 2 bases and J by 0 bases, leaving 15 bases between them. CDR3 length: 17 amino acids. In germline, CDR1 is SGHTS, CDR2 YDEGEE. CDR3: CASSLNLGGNSNQPQHF. The CDR3 nucleotides read TGTGCCAGCAGCTTAAATCTGGGGGGAAATAGCAATCAGCCCCAGCATTTT.

This CDR3 is CASSQDGSGQGQETQYF. DNA of the CDR3: TGTGCCAGCAGCCAAGATGGGTCAGGGCAGGGCCAAGAGACCCAGTACTTC. V is TRBV3-1 (or the pseudogene TRBV3-2) and J is TRBJ2-5; maybe TRBD1 (5 bases). The CDR3 totals 17 residues. Germline-derived CDR1 and CDR2 are LGHDT and YNNKEL (reference sequence). V was pared by 0 bases and J by 1 base, with 15 bases between.

This clone has only a few counts. V gene TRBV12-5 combines with J gene TRBJ2-7; D is unclear. Trimming stripped 9 bases from V and 1 base from J, with 10 bases between. The CDR3 consists of 12 residues. Germline CDR1 and CDR2: LGHNT and FRNRAP. The CDR3 nucleotides are TGTGCTAGCCCCAGGTTGTCCTACGAGCAGTACTTC. This gives the protein CASPRLSYEQYF.

The V gene is TRBV6-1, the J gene TRBJ1-5; D is perhaps TRBD1 (5 bases). Germline V gene data show CDR1 as MNHNS and CDR2 as SASEGT. V was clipped by 3 bases and J by 1 base, with 10 bases between them. CDR3 size: 15 residues. The CDR3: CASSEQSGSNQPQHF. CDR3 DNA: TGTGCCAGCAGTGAGCAATCAGGGAGCAATCAGCCCCAGCATTTT.

The gene calls are TRBV3-1 (or the pseudogene TRBV3-2) and TRBJ1-2; no definite D call. Germline V lookup: CDR1 LGHDT, CDR2 YNNKEL (reference sequence). The CDR3 has 16 amino acids. The V gene lost 2 bases and the J gene lost 4 bases, with 17 bases spanning the gap. This chain's CDR3 is CASSQTPTPRGYGYTF. The CDR3 DNA reads as TGTGCCAGCAGCCAAACCCCGACACCCCGGGGCTATGGCTACACCTTC.

The chain recombines TRBV3-1 (or the pseudogene TRBV3-2) with TRBJ1-1, with a possible D match to TRBD1 (6 bases). Germline CDR1 LGHDT, CDR2 YNNKEL (reference sequence). This CDR3 is built from 14 residues. With 4 bases removed from V and 3 bases from J, the gap between germline ends came to 12 bases. Here the CDR3 DNA reads TGTGCCAGCAGCCTAAGGGGGTCAGACACTGAAGCTTTCTTT. Its translation: CASSLRGSDTEAFF.

The chain joins TRBV28 to TRBJ1-5; unclear D gene. Germline CDR1 and CDR2: MDHEN and SYDVKM. The CDR3 covers 13 residues. The V end was cut by 5 bases, the J end by 9 bases, with 14 bases between. The CDR3 loop reads CASSAPSEGPQHF. CDR3 DNA sequence: TGTGCCAGCAGTGCCCCTTCAGAGGGGCCCCAGCATTTT.

This sequence joins TRBV5-1 and TRBJ2-2; unclear D gene. V lost 4 bases, J lost 6 bases, and 13 bases lay in between. This CDR3 is built from 14 residues. Germline CDR1 is SGHRS and CDR2 is YFSETQ. The CDR3 loop is CASSRAPSAGELFF. The CDR3, as DNA: TGCGCCAGCAGCCGAGCCCCCTCCGCCGGGGAGCTGTTTTTT. The full variable domain, its missing parts supplied by reference TRBV5-1 and TRBJ2-2, is KAGVTQTPRYLIKTRGQQVTLSCSPISGHRSVSWYQQTPGQGLQFLFEYFSETQRNKGNFPGRFSGRQFSNSRSEMNVSTLELGDSALYLCASSRAPSAGELFFGEGSRLTVL.

The CDR3 region has the DNA TGCGCCAGCAGCCAAGGAGGGGGATTTGTTAACACCATATATTTT. The encoded protein is CASSQGGGFVNTIYF. The rearrangement joins TRBV4-1 to TRBJ1-3; tentatively, D is TRBD1 (6 bases). CDR1 is MGHRA and CDR2 is YSYEKL in the germline V gene. The CDR3 has 15 residues. V gave up 1 base and J gave up 7 bases, with 14 bases separating them.

The genes are TRBV5-1 and TRBJ2-7; TRBD1 matches at 8 bases. The V gene end was trimmed by 1 base and the J gene end by 3 bases; junction bases not matched to a gene: 3. Germline assignment: CDR1 SGHRS and CDR2 YFSETQ. This CDR3 comprises 14 residues. The CDR3 region is CASSLRGQGYEQYF. CDR3 in DNA: TGCGCCAGCAGCTTGCGAGGACAGGGCTACGAGCAGTACTTC.

This chain links TRBV24-1 with TRBJ1-2; D is undetermined. V dropped 4 bases and J dropped 8 bases, with 13 bases sitting between them. Germline CDR1 is KGHDR and CDR2 is SFDVKD. The CDR3 runs 13 residues. CDR3 DNA sequence: TGTGCCACCAGTGACCCTAGCGTGCGGGGCTACACCTTC. It yields the protein CATSDPSVRGYTF.